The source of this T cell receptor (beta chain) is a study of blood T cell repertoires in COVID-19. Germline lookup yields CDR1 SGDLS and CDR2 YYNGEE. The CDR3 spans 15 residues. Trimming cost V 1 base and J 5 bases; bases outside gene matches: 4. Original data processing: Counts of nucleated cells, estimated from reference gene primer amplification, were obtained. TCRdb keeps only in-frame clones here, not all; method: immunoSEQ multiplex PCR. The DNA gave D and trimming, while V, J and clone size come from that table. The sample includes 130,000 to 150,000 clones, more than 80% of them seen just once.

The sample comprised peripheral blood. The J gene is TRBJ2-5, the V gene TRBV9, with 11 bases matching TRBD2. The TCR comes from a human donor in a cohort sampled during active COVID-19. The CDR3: CASSVNPSGGETQYF. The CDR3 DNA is TGTGCCAGCAGCGTAAACCCTAGCGGGGGGGAGACCCAGTACTTC.